A selection of T cell receptor beta chains follows, all from one sample in a study of PD-L1 blockade in urothelial cancer. Sequencing was performed with immunoSEQ multiplex PCR; in TCRdb, only in-frame clones are kept and a portion is missing. The sample contains more than 30,000 clones, approximately 90% of which appear only once. The material sequenced was PBMCs, taken around atezolizumab (anti-PD-L1) treatment. The receptors here all came from a man of 80 years or more with urothelial cancer. Both conserved end residues are part of each CDR3. D genes are given only for firm matches. Clone size is not always given. Where it is, it says once, few, many or a class for expanded clones.

>TRBV7-6|18|TRBD2|TRBJ2-3|-
TGTGCCAGCAGCCGTAGGGGGACTAGCGGGAGTGGAACAGATACGCAGTATTTT
CASSRRGTSGSGTDTQYF
>TRBV18|15|-|TRBJ2-1|-
TGTGCCAGCTCACTAGACATGGTCTCCTACAATGAGCAGTTCTTC
CASSLDMVSYNEQFF
>TRBV19|19|TRBD1|TRBJ2-2|-
TGTGCCAGTACCGCGACCGGACAGGGGCGGGGGATAAACACCGGGGAGCTGTTTTTT
CASTATGQGRGINTGELFF
>TRBV7-9|14|TRBD2|TRBJ2-1|-
TGTGCCAGCGGATTAGCGGGAGGGCGGAATGAGCAGTTCTTC
CASGLAGGRNEQFF
>TRBV19|17|TRBD1|TRBJ2-3|-
TGTGCCAGTAGTTTCCCCGGGACAGGGGAACCCACAGATACGCAGTATTTT
CASSFPGTGEPTDTQYF
>TRBV11-2|15|TRBD1|TRBJ2-1|-
TGTGCCAGCAGCTTAGGGACAGGGCCCCTCGTTGGGCAGTTCTTC
CASSLGTGPLVGQFF
>TRBV6-4|15|TRBD2|TRBJ2-1|-
TGTGCCAGCAGTGACCGATTCGGACTAGCTAATGAGCAGTTCTTC
CASSDRFGLANEQFF
>TRBV2|15|TRBD2|TRBJ2-7|-
TGTGCCAGCAGTGCGGGGACTAGCGGTATCTACGAGCAGTACTTC
CASSAGTSGIYEQYF
>TRBV7-2|17|TRBD2|TRBJ2-1|-
TGTGCCAGCAGCTTAGACCGGGCGGGAGTAGCATACAATGAGCAGTTCTTC
CASSLDRAGVAYNEQFF
>TRBV18|15|-|TRBJ1-2|-
TGTGCCAGCTCACCACTGGCAGAAGTTAACTATGGCTACACCTTC
CASSPLAEVNYGYTF
>TRBV7-8|15|-|TRBJ1-5|-
TGTGCCAGCAGCTTAGCGTGGAGCCCCGATCAGCCCCAGCATTTT
CASSLAWSPDQPQHF
>TRBV6-5|15|-|TRBJ2-1|-
TGTGCCAGCAGATCTAACAGGCTAGATTCCAATGAGCAGTTCTTC
CASRSNRLDSNEQFF
>TRBV11-2|17|TRBD2|TRBJ2-1|-
TGTGCCAGCAGCCCGACCCTGACTAGCGGGGTTTACAATGAGCAGTTCTTC
CASSPTLTSGVYNEQFF
>TRBV7-7|17|TRBD1|TRBJ2-5|-
TGTGCCAGCAGCCCTCGGACAGGGGGTAGCCGGGGGGAGACCCAGTACTTC
CASSPRTGGSRGETQYF
>TRBV11-2|14|TRBD2|TRBJ2-3|-
TGTGCCAGTAACCGGGACTACAACACAGATACGCAGTATTTT
CASNRDYNTDTQYF
>TRBV4-1|16|TRBD2|TRBJ2-7|once
TGCGCCAGCAGCCAGGCTGGACTAGCGGTTTCCTACGAGCAGTACTTC
CASSQAGLAVSYEQYF
>TRBV5-1|14|TRBD1|TRBJ1-2|-
TGCGCCAGCAGCAGAGGGACAGCGGACTATGGCTACACCTTC
CASSRGTADYGYTF
>TRBV19|14|TRBD1|TRBJ1-2|-
TGTGCCAGTAGTATGGTGGACAGGGCCATTGGCTACACCTTC
CASSMVDRAIGYTF
>TRBV7-6|15|TRBD1|TRBJ1-4|-
TGTGCCAGCAGCCCCCGACAGGGAACTAATGAAAAACTGTTTTTT
CASSPRQGTNEKLFF
>TRBV5-1|15|-|TRBJ1-1|-
TGCGCCAGCAGCTGGGGGACCACAGGGAGCTTGGAAGCTTTCTTT
CASSWGTTGSLEAFF
>TRBV6-5|15|-|TRBJ2-7|-
TGTGCCAGCAGTCTAAATCGGGACGGCGGGGACGAGCAGTACTTC
CASSLNRDGGDEQYF
>TRBV6-5|14|TRBD1|TRBJ2-3|-
TGTGCCAGCAACCCGGGACAGGTCACAGATACGCAGTATTTT
CASNPGQVTDTQYF
>TRBV2|17|-|TRBJ1-5|-
TGTGCCAGCAGTGAAGCGCGGGAGGCAGGGGCGAATCAGCCCCAGCATTTT
CASSEAREAGANQPQHF
>TRBV6-6|15|TRBD1|TRBJ2-7|-
TGTGCCAGCAGTTACTCCGGGACAGGGTCCTACGAGCAGTACTTC
CASSYSGTGSYEQYF
>TRBV7-2|14|-|TRBJ2-7|-
TGTGCCAGCAGCTCGTTAGGACAGAGCTACGAGCAGTACTTC
CASSSLGQSYEQYF
>TRBV6-1|15|-|TRBJ2-3|-
TGTGCCAGCAGTGTCAGTCGCGGGACCACAGATACGCAGTATTTT
CASSVSRGTTDTQYF
>TRBV12-5|16|-|TRBJ1-4|once
TGTGCTAGTGGTTTGGTGTTGGGACACGGGAATGAAAAACTGTTTTTT
CASGLVLGHGNEKLFF
>TRBV9|13|-|TRBJ2-7|-
TGTGCCAGCAGCGCAGGGGTGGATAACGAGCAGTACTTC
CASSAGVDNEQYF
>TRBV21-1|11|-|TRBJ2-3|-
TGTGCTCCCTTTTGCACAGATACGCAGTATTTT
CAPFCTDTQYF
>TRBV5-1|14|TRBD1|TRBJ1-4|-
TGCGCCAGCAGCTCCGGGACAGGGAGGGAAAAACTGTTTTTT
CASSSGTGREKLFF
>TRBV9|15|-|TRBJ2-7|-
TGTGCCAGCAGCGTAGAGACTAGTTGGGCGGACGAGCAGTACTTC
CASSVETSWADEQYF
>TRBV9|15|-|TRBJ2-4|-
TGTGCCAGCAGCGTCGACAGTGAGGCGCTAAACATTCAGTACTTC
CASSVDSEALNIQYF
>TRBV5-4|15|TRBD1|TRBJ1-4|once
TGTGCCAGCAGCTTGGTGGGACAGGGTGGTGAAAAACTGTTTTTT
CASSLVGQGGEKLFF
>TRBV7-9|14|TRBD1|TRBJ1-1|-
TGTGCCAGCAGGGCCGACAGGGGCCGCACTGAAGCTTTCTTT
CASRADRGRTEAFF
>TRBV30|16|-|TRBJ1-4|-
TGTGCCTGGAGTCGGCAGGGTAGGGTCTCCTTCGAAAAACTGTTTTTT
CAWSRQGRVSFEKLFF
>TRBV7-9|19|-|TRBJ2-6|-
TGTGCCAGCAGCTTAGGTGGGGGCAGGGAGGGATCTGGGGCCAACGTCCTGACTTTC
CASSLGGGREGSGANVLTF
>TRBV5-1|14|-|TRBJ2-7|-
TGCGCCAGCAGCATCACAGGTACAGTGGACGAGCAGTACTTC
CASSITGTVDEQYF
>TRBV5-6|16|-|TRBJ1-5|once
TGTGCCAGCAGCTCTGGGGGAGGGGACCTAAATCAGCCCCAGCATTTT
CASSSGGGDLNQPQHF
>TRBV10-3|17|-|TRBJ2-2|-
TGTGCCATCAACGGCGGAGGGGACCTTCCGAACACCGGGGAGCTGTTTTTT
CAINGGGDLPNTGELFF
>TRBV6-5|14|-|TRBJ1-1|-
TGTGCCAGCAGTTACTCGGTCGGGAACACTGAAGCTTTCTTT
CASSYSVGNTEAFF